This T cell receptor (beta chain) was sequenced for a study of tumor-infiltrating lymphocytes in primary liver carcinoma. Study as a whole: Stage T1-T3 N0M0 tumors spanned about 4.2 to 10 cm. Samples returned roughly 3.65 to 7.5 million productive TCRbeta reads each. Read depth did not differ significantly between tissue types.

This clonotype was detected ten times or more. Germline DNA was also extracted, with blood RNA taken from unsorted whole blood. A constant-region primer primed TCR beta cDNA synthesis from roughly 500 ng of total RNA. Slightly modified ARM-PCR served as the procedure for the TCR beta libraries. These libraries came from three rounds of nested multiplex PCR. Researchers ran the first two PCR rounds for approximately 10 cycles each with TRBV1-TRBV30 forward primers and a C-beta reverse primer. TCRdb re-called the multiplex PCR reads with MiXCR, one entry per CDR3 protein. The table records around 330,000 distinct CDR3 sequences, 55% to 65% of them present only once. The V gene's germline CDR1 is LGHNA and CDR2 YNFKEQ. The CDR3 length is 14 residues. J gave up 7 bases and V 4 bases, and 6 bases lay outside the gene matches.

Input material: peripheral blood. This clonotype originated in a man aged 40-55 years with primary liver carcinoma and hepatitis B virus infection. This rearrangement joins TRBV4-2 to TRBJ2-1; 8 bases agree with TRBD2. CDR3: CASSPLTGGNEQFF. The DNA for the CDR3 is TGTGCCAGCAGCCCACTAACGGGAGGGAATGAGCAGTTCTTC.